This entry describes one T cell receptor beta chain. This clone's antigen is unknown. Base qualities are not at hand, and no much larger clone is one base apart. The V end loses 0 bases and the J end loses 5 bases, and a stretch of 13 bases separates them. The CDR3, from cysteine to phenylalanine, totals 15 residues. The only DNA kept is the CDR3, 45 bases in frame from the first base. CDR1 and CDR2 were assigned from the germline V gene (reference sequence) as MNHNY and SVGAGI. The sample comes from a study of shared clonotypes between healthy human individuals (TCRdb year 2020). For the wider study: The cohort included a few men and a couple of women between 18 and 49 years of age. For each donor, three plates each were used for CD4 naive and CD4 memory, two plates were used for CD8 naive, and one plate was used for CD8 memory. The study deeply sequenced blood TCR repertoires of roughly five healthy adults to estimate repertoire size and the extent of clonotype sharing between individuals. Libraries were prepared and TCR repertoires were sequenced by different laboratories using diverse techniques, in order to increase sequencing depth and limit assay-specific biases. Between about 0.8 and 8.9 billion PBMCs per donor were obtained by leukapheresis.

The research as a whole found: The genetic and exposure-history diversity represented was limited by the small number of donors. Even with the large sequencing depth, rarefaction of the sorted-subset datasets indicated that sequencing was incomplete. Across a few donors, about 4.5% of naive CD4, around 3.5% of naive CD8, under 2.5% of memory CD4, and approximately 0.4% of memory CD8 clonotypes were shared. Pairwise subsampling led to the expectation that sequencing depth would affect the degree of clonotype sharing among donors. Naive subsets generally had larger estimated clonotype richness than memory subsets did. Compared with non-shared clonotypes, clonotypes shared by all four sorted-subset donors had higher generation probabilities. Only blood was sampled, and tissue TCR repertoires likely differ from those in blood.

The donors were healthy, HIV-negative adults with no recently reported acute infections or vaccinations. Every donor was a Caucasian adult residing in Nashville, Tennessee, USA. The CD8 memory samples were a combination of magnetically selected CD45RO+ cells and CCR7-negative CD45RA+ effector memory (TemRA) cells. After blood collection by leukapheresis, PBMCs were isolated using Ficoll-Histopaque density gradient centrifugation and then cryopreserved in the vapor phase of liquid nitrogen. Analytical flow cytometry was used to check the purity and quantity of every magnetically sorted T cell population. Genomic DNA was isolated from every sorted fraction and measured by UV absorbance on a Nanodrop 2000c. Using the deep immunoSEQ assay, multiplex PCR amplified TCR CDR3 regions from genomic DNA. Extracted genomic DNA from each cell subset was spread evenly across all wells of several immunoSEQ 96-well plates, with each plate serving as a replicate. For sorted subsets, approximately 210 ng genomic DNA, equal to about 30,000 T cell genomes, was loaded into each replicate PCR. Purified libraries were quantified with a Qubit 3.0 fluorometer, sized on a Bioanalyzer 2100, and re-quantified with the KAPA Library Quantification kit. Each immunoSEQ 96-well plate was sequenced on its own single-read 150-cycle Illumina NextSeq 550 flow cell. In the paper's pipeline: Because the immunoSEQ output included only junctional sequences and no quality scores, the filtering could not be the same as the filtering used for full-length reads. To assign V/J genes and CDR3, sequences were annotated against IMGT germline references using PyIR, a Python wrapper for IgBLAST v1.9. Any read was removed if the V/J assignment was weak (E-value above 1e-6), the CDR3 was missing, or the read contained stop codons, out-of-frame junctions, or ambiguous translated residues. V3J clonotypes were defined as sequences sharing the same inferred V gene, J gene, and CDR3 amino acid sequence. To compute the percentage overlap between repertoires, the number of shared unique clonotypes was divided by the size of the smaller repertoire. Richness of each repertoire was evaluated using RTK rarefaction, the Chao1 estimator, and Recon v2.1 estimates of unobserved clonotypes. OLGA was used to compute generation probabilities for all TCRbeta clonotypes that the gDNA method yielded from a few donors. In its TCRdb copy, this immuneACCESS table keeps in-frame sequences only and misses some clones. Where compared with another copy, unresolved V genes explain less than half of these, and the others have no known cause. V and J calls and clone size come straight from that table; D and trimming were deduced from the DNA. The sample table shows fewer than 850,000 clones, and around 90% are seen once. Clones ranked in the top ten supply approximately 35% of the sample.

This sequence was found in a young man in good health. Some clones in this sample may be carry-over from other donors' samples. The sequencing input was memory CD8+ T cells from PBMCs. The label giving this sample's cell subset or site can be read as: CD45RO+ cells pooled with CCR7-negative TemRA cells. The V and J segments used are TRBV6-6 and TRBJ2-5; the D gene remains uncertain. Here the CDR3 is given as CASSYSLARSETQYF. In nucleotide form, the sequence is TGTGCCAGCAGTTACTCGTTAGCACGCAGCGAGACCCAGTACTTC.